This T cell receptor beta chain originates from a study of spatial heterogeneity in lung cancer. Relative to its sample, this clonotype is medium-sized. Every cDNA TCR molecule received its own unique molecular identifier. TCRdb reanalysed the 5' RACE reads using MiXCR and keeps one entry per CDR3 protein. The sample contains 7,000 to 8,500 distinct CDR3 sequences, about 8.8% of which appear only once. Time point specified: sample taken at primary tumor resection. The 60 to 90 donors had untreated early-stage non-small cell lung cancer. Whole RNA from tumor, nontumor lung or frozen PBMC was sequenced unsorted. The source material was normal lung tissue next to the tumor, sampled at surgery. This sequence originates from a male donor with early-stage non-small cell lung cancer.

The CDR3 DNA is TGTGCCTTTACACAGGGAAGAGGGAACACTGAAGCTTTCTTT. This encodes CAFTQGRGNTEAFF. This chain links TRBV30 with TRBJ1-1, with D tentatively TRBD1 (6 bases). CDR1 and CDR2 (germline): GTSNPN, SVGIG (reference sequence). Trimming removed 7 bases at V and 1 base at J, with 16 bases between. This CDR3 has 14 residues.